This passage covers 25 T cell receptor beta chains from one sample sequenced in a study of OX40 agonist ivuxolimab in advanced cancers. Method: immunoSEQ multiplex PCR; TCRdb's copy keeps in-frame clones and lacks some. In the table there are tens of thousands of clones, approximately 83% of which are singletons. Source: CD4+ or CD8+ T cells sorted from blood, taken in a trial of the OX40 agonist ivuxolimab. These receptors originate from an adult with an advanced solid tumor such as melanoma, head and neck, liver or kidney cancer.

This clone was observed a handful of times. This chain links TRBV18 with TRBJ2-7, with a weak D call TRBD2 (5 bases). V lost 3 bases, J lost 2 bases, and 11 bases lay in between. This CDR3 region has 14 residues. Germline V gene data show CDR1 as KGHSH and CDR2 as LQKENI. The DNA of the CDR3 is TGTGCCAGCTCACCGAGGGCAGGACCCTACGAGCAGTACTTC. Protein sequence: CASSPRAGPYEQYF.

V is TRBV7-2 and J is TRBJ2-7, with D maybe TRBD2 (5 bases). Germline V gene lookup returns CDR1 SGHTA and CDR2 FQGNSA. The CDR3 runs 14 residues. V dropped 1 base and J dropped 7 bases, with 14 bases sitting between them. As DNA, the CDR3 is TGTGCCAGCAGCTTAGGCGGGTCGCTAAGAGAGCAGTACTTC. Encoded protein: CASSLGGSLREQYF. Full variable domain (outside the CDR3, taken from reference TRBV7-2 and TRBJ2-7): GAGVSQSPSNKVTEKGKDVELRCDPISGHTALYWYRQSLGQGLEFLIYFQGNSAPDKSGLPSDRFSAERTGGSVSTLTIQRTQQEDSAVYLCASSLGGSLREQYFGPGTRLTVT.

V gene TRBV13 combines with J gene TRBJ2-3, with 12 bases lining up with TRBD2. Germline CDR1 PRHDT, CDR2 FYEKMQ (reference sequence). This CDR3 region has 16 residues. The ends lost 0 bases at V and 8 bases at J; junction bases unmatched: 6. CDR3: CASSLGRTSGGITQYF. Here the CDR3 DNA reads TGTGCCAGCAGCTTAGGAAGAACTAGCGGGGGGATTACGCAGTATTTT.

This chain joins TRBV15 and TRBJ1-2, with 7 nucleotides matching TRBD1. CDR1 LNHNV and CDR2 YYDKDF come from the germline V gene (reference sequence). Unmatched junction bases numbered 5, after V lost 2 bases and J lost 8 bases. CDR3 length: 13 amino acids. CDR3 in DNA: TGTGCCACCAGCAGATCTCGGACAGGCGGCTACACCTTC. Protein product: CATSRSRTGGYTF.

The genes are TRBV6-5 and TRBJ2-3; D is undetermined. Germline V gene data show CDR1 as MNHEY and CDR2 as SVGAGI. The CDR3 length is 13 residues. Trimming took 0 bases from V and 7 from J, leaving 8 bases between them. The CDR3 coding sequence is TGTGCCAGCAGTTACTCGACTTTGAATACGCAGTATTTT. Its protein product is CASSYSTLNTQYF.

The chain employs TRBV11-2 and TRBJ1-1; D remains ambiguous. The V gene's germline CDR1 is SGHAT and CDR2 FQNNGV. V was trimmed by 2 bases and J by 2 bases, leaving 3 bases between them. The CDR3 loop spans 12 amino acids. As DNA, the CDR3 is TGTGCCAGCAGCTTAATAAACACTGAAGCTTTCTTT. This translates into CASSLINTEAFF.

This sequence joins TRBV18 and TRBJ1-1, with 8 bases matching TRBD1. The ends lost 10 bases at V and 0 bases at J; junction bases unmatched: 4. In germline, CDR1 is KGHSH, CDR2 LQKENI. The CDR3 is made up of 13 amino acids. CDR3 amino acids: CATRTGMNTEAFF. Written as DNA, the CDR3 is TGTGCCACCAGGACAGGGATGAACACTGAAGCTTTCTTT.

This sequence joins TRBV27 and TRBJ2-4; D is possibly TRBD2 (5 bases). V dropped 6 bases and J dropped 0 bases, with 18 bases sitting between them. Germline V gene lookup returns CDR1 MNHEY and CDR2 SMNVEV (reference sequence). The CDR3 contains 17 residues. Here the CDR3 reads CASSGAGRGLAKNIQYF. DNA of the CDR3: TGTGCCAGCAGCGGCGCAGGTCGGGGTCTAGCCAAAAACATTCAGTACTTC.

The DNA for the CDR3 is TGTGCCAGCAGTGAACGGGGAGGTAATGAAAAACTGTTTTTT. Protein sequence: CASSERGGNEKLFF. This chain connects TRBV2 to TRBJ1-4; D call uncertain. The V gene lost 2 bases and the J gene lost 4 bases, with 8 bases spanning the gap. This CDR3 region has 14 residues. Germline V gives CDR1 SNHLY, CDR2 FYNNEI.

The chain uses TRBV4-1 and TRBJ2-6; 10 positions agree with TRBD2. Germline CDR1 is MGHRA and CDR2 is YSYEKL. The CDR3 loop spans 18 amino acids. With V trimmed by 3 bases and J by 0 bases, 5 bases remained unmatched. The CDR3 reads CASSQIAGGNSGANVLTF. The DNA of the CDR3 is TGCGCCAGCAGCCAGATAGCGGGGGGAAACTCTGGGGCCAACGTCCTGACTTTC.

The chain couples TRBV19 to TRBJ2-3, with 10 bases that match TRBD2. The trim removed 5 bases at V and 2 bases at J, leaving 4 bases unmatched. The germline V gene encodes CDR1 LNHDA and CDR2 SQIVND (reference sequence). CDR3 length equals 15 residues. The CDR3 loop is CASSPTSGDTDTQYF. CDR3 in DNA: TGTGCCAGTAGTCCTACTAGCGGGGACACAGATACGCAGTATTTT.

The V gene is TRBV27, the J gene TRBJ2-5; no clear D gene. Per the germline V gene, CDR1 is MNHEY and CDR2 is SMNVEV (reference sequence). V was pared by 1 base and J by 1 base, with 7 bases between. The CDR3 has 14 residues. CDR3 nucleotide sequence: TGTGCCAGCAGTTTATTCCTAGGCCAAGAGACCCAGTACTTC. Translation gives CASSLFLGQETQYF.

The rearrangement joins TRBV5-4 to TRBJ1-1, with a weak D call TRBD1 (5 bases). CDR1 and CDR2 (germline): SGHNT, YYREEE (reference sequence). The CDR3 runs to 14 residues. Trimming shortened V by 0 bases and J by 7 bases, and 13 bases separated the two germline ends. The CDR3 DNA follows: TGTGCCAGCAGCTTGGGGGGGTCCTCCAATGAAGCTTTCTTT. It yields the protein CASSLGGSSNEAFF.

The chain is built from TRBV28 and TRBJ2-4, with D unresolved. This CDR3 spans 14 amino acids. V was shortened by 3 bases and J by 5 bases, with 11 bases between the two germline ends. Per the germline V gene, CDR1 is MDHEN and CDR2 is SYDVKM. The CDR3 reads CASSLDLPENIQYF. As DNA, the CDR3 is TGTGCCAGCAGTTTGGATCTCCCGGAAAACATTCAGTACTTC. Full variable domain (outside the CDR3, taken from reference TRBV28 and TRBJ2-4): DVKVTQSSRYLVKRTGEKVFLECVQDMDHENMFWYRQDPGLGLRLIYFSYDVKMKEKGDIPEGYSVSREKKERFSLILESASTNQTSMYLCASSLDLPENIQYFGAGTRLSVL.

This rearrangement joins TRBV6-5 to TRBJ2-3; 7 nucleotides align to TRBD2. Germline lookup yields CDR1 MNHEY and CDR2 SVGAGI. The CDR3 is made up of 15 amino acids. Trimming at V came to 2 bases and at J to 2 bases, leaving 4 bases not matched to a gene. The CDR3: CASSYEAGYTDTQYF. The CDR3 region has the DNA TGTGCCAGCAGTTACGAAGCGGGGTACACAGATACGCAGTATTTT.

This clone was picked up a small number of times. CDR3: CASTQGVLSYEQYF. For the CDR3, the DNA is TGTGCCAGCACGCAGGGGGTACTCTCCTACGAGCAGTACTTC. This chain links TRBV2 with TRBJ2-7; TRBD1 matches 7 bases. Germline V CDR1 and CDR2: SNHLY, FYNNEI. The CDR3 contains 14 residues. After removal of 7 bases from V and 0 bases from J, the junction contained 6 bases not matched to a gene.

For the CDR3, the DNA is TGTGCCAGCAGTCCCCATGACAGGACTTATGGCTACACCTTC. Protein sequence: CASSPHDRTYGYTF. This rearrangement joins TRBV6-5 to TRBJ1-2; tentatively, D is TRBD1 (6 bases). This CDR3 comprises 14 residues. CDR1 MNHEY and CDR2 SVGAGI come from the germline V gene. V lost 5 bases and J lost 5, with 15 bases in between.

CDR3 DNA: TGTGCCAGCAGGCGTTCCGGGACGGCAAACACTGAAGCTTTCTTT. Translation gives CASRRSGTANTEAFF. The V and J genes are TRBV6-5 and TRBJ1-1; D is possibly TRBD1 (5 bases). V dropped 6 bases and J dropped 2 bases, with 16 bases sitting between them. The germline CDR1 and CDR2 sequences are MNHEY and SVGAGI. This CDR3 contains 15 residues.

The chain couples TRBV18 to TRBJ1-4; no reliable D call. V was shortened by 2 bases and J by 6 bases, with 16 bases between the two germline ends. CDR3 length: 16 amino acids. In germline, CDR1 is KGHSH, CDR2 LQKENI. As DNA, the CDR3 is TGTGCCAGCTCACCAACGTCGGGTGGTCCCGATGAAAAACTGTTTTTT. Translating gives CASSPTSGGPDEKLFF.

A single count supports this clone. The chain is built from TRBV2 and TRBJ1-4; D not resolved. The CDR3 contains 15 residues. V was cut by 7 bases and J by 1 base, with 13 bases left in between. Germline V gene data show CDR1 as SNHLY and CDR2 as FYNNEI. The CDR3 loop reads CASNSLPETNEKLFF. CDR3 DNA: TGTGCCAGCAACTCCCTGCCTGAAACTAATGAAAAACTGTTTTTT.

The J gene is TRBJ1-5, the V gene TRBV4-1, with D perhaps TRBD1 (6 bases). With 4 bases removed from V and 5 bases from J, the gap between germline ends came to 15 bases. The CDR3 is 15 amino acids. Germline-derived CDR1 and CDR2 are MGHRA and YSYEKL. CDR3 amino acids: CASSPEGGFDQPQHF. In nucleotides, the CDR3 is TGCGCCAGCAGCCCCGAGGGGGGATTCGATCAGCCCCAGCATTTT.

This chain connects TRBV4-3 to TRBJ2-1; no definite D call. V was cut by 1 base and J by 3 bases, with 10 bases left in between. The CDR3 length is 15 residues. Germline CDR1 is LGHNA and CDR2 is YSLEER. The CDR3 protein is CASSQVTSFYNEQFF. As DNA, the CDR3 is TGCGCCAGCAGCCAAGTGACTTCCTTCTACAATGAGCAGTTCTTC.

This clone appeared once. The chain employs TRBV19 and TRBJ2-1; tentative D call: TRBD2 (6 bases). Trimming stripped 0 bases from V and 4 bases from J, with 10 bases between. CDR3 size: 15 residues. Germline V gene sequence: CDR1 LNHDA, CDR2 SQIVND (reference sequence). For the CDR3, the DNA is TGTGCCAGTAGTATAGAGGGGGGAGGATACAATGAGCAGTTCTTC. Translated: CASSIEGGGYNEQFF.

J is TRBJ2-7 and V is TRBV6-1; D is unclear. This CDR3 spans 12 amino acids. Trimming stripped 6 bases from V and 1 base from J, with 7 bases between. The germline gives CDR1 MNHNS, CDR2 SASEGT. The CDR3 spells CASSLSSYEQYF. CDR3 in DNA: TGTGCCAGCAGCCTTTCATCCTACGAGCAGTACTTC.

This chain joins TRBV11-2 and TRBJ2-1; D unclear. V lost 3 bases and J 8 bases, leaving 14 bases between the germline ends. The CDR3 consists of 14 residues. The germline V gene encodes CDR1 SGHAT and CDR2 FQNNGV. The CDR3 DNA sequence: TGTGCCAGCAGCTTCATGGATACGTGGGATGAGCAGTTCTTC. It yields the protein CASSFMDTWDEQFF.